These 12 T cell receptor beta chains were sequenced from one sample in a study of T cell responses to AZD1222 COVID-19 vaccine. Produced via immunoSEQ multiplex PCR; TCRdb's table is partial and in-frame only. The sample lists 100,000 to 120,000 clones, 70% to 90% occurring once. Sequencing was performed on peripheral blood, taken on day 0 of AZD1222 vaccination. The receptors here all came from an adult in good health.

The genes are TRBV7-8 and TRBJ2-7, with no clear D. Germline loops: CDR1 SGHVS, CDR2 FQNEAQ. The CDR3 runs 15 residues. Trimming removed 1 base from V and 5 bases from J, with 15 bases in between. CDR3 sequence (DNA): TGTGCCAGCAGCTTAGGCCTCCGAAGGGCCCACGAGCAGTACTTC. This gives the protein CASSLGLRRAHEQYF.

The chain combines TRBV12-3 or TRBV12-4 with TRBJ2-7; 8 bases line up with TRBD1. Losses at the gene ends were 8 bases for V and 3 bases for J; bases not matched to a gene: 6. CDR3 size: 13 residues. In DNA form, the CDR3 reads TGTGCCAGCTGTGACAGGGGTTGCTACGAGCAGTACTTC. It encodes CASCDRGCYEQYF.

This clone was recorded only once. This chain uses TRBV3-1 (or the pseudogene TRBV3-2) with TRBJ1-2; D gene ambiguous. The V and J ends lost 3 bases and 4 bases respectively, with 6 bases between them. Germline V gene lookup returns CDR1 LGHDT and CDR2 YNNKEL (reference sequence). The CDR3 totals 12 residues. CDR3 in DNA: TGTGCCAGCAGCCACGTCAGCTATGGCTACACCTTC. Its translation: CASSHVSYGYTF.

This chain uses TRBV7-8 with TRBJ2-3; 14 bases align to TRBD2. J lost 8 bases, V lost 5 bases, and 9 bases had no gene match. The germline V gene encodes CDR1 SGHVS and CDR2 FQNEAQ. The CDR3 is 16 residues long. In DNA, the CDR3 is TGTGCCAGCAGCCCGGGACTAGCGGGAGCCTTAATTACGCAGTATTTT. The encoded protein is CASSPGLAGALITQYF.

The J gene is TRBJ1-2, the V gene TRBV7-2; D ambiguous. CDR3 length: 13 residues. Germline values: CDR1 SGHTA, CDR2 FQGNSA. The V end was cut by 3 bases, the J end by 8 bases, with 13 bases between. CDR3 in amino acids: CASSLEFRRGYTF. The CDR3 DNA sequence: TGTGCCAGCAGCTTGGAGTTCCGGCGGGGCTACACCTTC.

The chain has TRBV7-2 and TRBJ1-5; TRBD1 might be the D (6 bases). Germline CDR1 is SGHTA and CDR2 is FQGNSA. Trimming stripped 3 bases from V and 6 bases from J, with 12 bases between. The CDR3 consists of 14 residues. CDR3: CASSFGGPGQPQHF. As DNA, the CDR3 is TGTGCCAGCAGCTTTGGGGGGCCGGGTCAGCCCCAGCATTTT.

The chain has TRBV2 and TRBJ2-7; 8 bases agree with TRBD2. The ends lost 6 bases at V and 7 bases at J; junction bases unmatched: 11. Germline CDR1 reads SNHLY; CDR2 reads FYNNEI. The CDR3 runs to 14 residues. In nucleotides, the CDR3 is TGTGCCAGCAGAATACTAGCGGAACTGGGAGAGCAGTACTTC. Translated, it gives CASRILAELGEQYF. Full variable domain (rest looked up from reference TRBV2 and TRBJ2-7): EPEVTQTPSHQVTQMGQEVILRCVPISNHLYFYWYRQILGQKVEFLVSFYNNEISEKSEIFDDQFSVERPDGSNFTLKIRSTKLEDSAMYFCASRILAELGEQYFGPGTRLTVT.

This chain links TRBV5-1 with TRBJ1-4, with TRBD1 matching over 9 bases. Germline loops: CDR1 SGHRS, CDR2 YFSETQ. The J segment lost 3 bases and the V segment lost 0 bases, leaving 3 bases of the junction unmatched. The CDR3 covers 16 residues. This chain's CDR3 is CASSLDRGQANEKLFF. The DNA for the CDR3 is TGCGCCAGCAGCTTGGACAGGGGGCAAGCTAATGAAAAACTGTTTTTT.

V is TRBV3-1 (or the pseudogene TRBV3-2) and J is TRBJ1-2; D gene ambiguous. V lost 1 base, J lost 2 bases, and 8 bases lay in between. Germline lookup yields CDR1 LGHDT and CDR2 YNNKEL (reference sequence). This CDR3 has 14 amino acids. The CDR3 loop is CASSQAPTNYGYTF. For the CDR3, the DNA is TGTGCCAGCAGCCAAGCCCCGACAAACTATGGCTACACCTTC.

The CDR3 coding sequence is TGTGCCAGCAGCCAAGATGGGACAGGGGGCACCACTGAAGCTTTCTTT. Translated: CASSQDGTGGTTEAFF. The chain joins TRBV3-1 (or the pseudogene TRBV3-2) to TRBJ1-1, with 12 bases matching TRBD1. The CDR3 sequence is 16 residues long. V gave up 0 bases and J gave up 4 bases; unmatched junction bases: 3. Germline loops: CDR1 LGHDT, CDR2 YNNKEL (reference sequence).

The CDR3 coding sequence is TGTGCCAGCAGCCCACCGGGACAGGGGGCGCGTTCCGGAAACACCATATATTTT. Protein product: CASSPPGQGARSGNTIYF. V is TRBV28 and J is TRBJ1-3, with 12 bases aligning to TRBD1. V lost 6 bases to trimming and J lost 4 bases; unmatched junction nucleotides: 13. CDR1 is MDHEN, CDR2 SYDVKM, per germline. This CDR3 is 18 amino acids long.

The chain uses TRBV19 and TRBJ1-6, with 7 bases identical to TRBD1. This CDR3 contains 15 residues. Germline CDR1 and CDR2: LNHDA and SQIVND (reference sequence). V gave up 5 bases and J gave up 2 bases; unmatched junction bases: 3. DNA of the CDR3: TGTGCCAGTAGTCCAGGGGGGGCCTATAATTCACCCCTCCACTTT. It codes for CASSPGGAYNSPLHF.